The TCR beta chain under discussion was sequenced for a study of cytomegalovirus exposure and HLA in healthy donors. V shed 5 bases, J shed 6 bases, and the junction held 10 bases outside the gene matches. Per the germline V gene, CDR1 is SGHTA and CDR2 is FQGNSA. The CDR3 runs to 14 residues. This clone appeared a few times. The primer mix had 60 Vbeta and 13 Jbeta primers. Measured with immunoSEQ multiplex PCR; TCRdb has only the in-frame clones, and not every one. The sample has 40,000 or so clones, roughly 64% seen once; the top ten hold roughly 18%. The sequencing input was PBMCs. The receptor's source is a man aged 45 to 65 in good health and CMV-seropositive. The rearrangement uses TRBV7-2 and TRBJ2-7, with TRBD1 identical over 7 bases. The CDR3 is CASSQGGLTGEQYF. The CDR3, as DNA: TGTGCCAGCAGCCAAGGGGGCTTAACGGGCGAGCAGTACTTC.